This T cell receptor (beta chain) was documented in a study of cytomegalovirus exposure and HLA in healthy donors. This PCR relied on a set of 60 Vbeta primers and 13 Jbeta primers. Some clones are missing from TCRdb's copy, which holds only in-frame ones; the method was immunoSEQ multiplex PCR. This table has over 150,000 clones, around 86% appearing once. Findings and limits, study-wide: In vitro assays verified that a few CMV-associated chains recognized CMV antigens specifically. Diagnosis of cytomegalovirus status made by the classifier reportedly showed high specificity and sensitivity. Earlier analysis looked at TCR beta V segments, and most were productive about 87% or about 30% of the time.

Germline values: CDR1 SGHRS, CDR2 YFSETQ. This CDR3 is 14 amino acids long. Of note for this clone: Its antigen is still unknown.

The clonotype originates from a man in his forties or fifties in good health and CMV-seronegative. This chain joins TRBV5-1 and TRBJ2-5, with TRBD2 identical over 7 bases. The J call may be wrong; the DNA end is better matched by TRBJ2-7. Sequenced: PBMCs. CDR3 amino acids: CASSGGSSSYEQYF. In DNA form, the CDR3 reads TGCGCCAGCAGCGGCGGGAGTTCCTCCTACGAGCAGTACTTC.